The TCR beta chain described here comes from a study of blood T cell repertoires in COVID-19. In the study overall: Sites across the United States, Italy and Spain contributed samples from acute and convalescent COVID-19. PBMCs, B-cell-depleted T cells, or T cells were the source of the cDNA or gDNA that made up the material.

CDR1 is MNHEY, CDR2 SVGAGI, per germline. CDR3 length: 14 amino acids. Trimming cost V 0 bases and J 1 base, with 5 bases left between them. Authors' processing steps: Reference gene primer amplification yielded estimated nucleated cell counts. Assay: immunoSEQ multiplex PCR; the TCRdb copy retains only in-frame clones and omits some. The D gene and trimming were derived from the DNA, and the V and J assignments and clone size from that table. The table shows some 120,000 clones, with 80% occurring only once. The V and J genes are TRBV6-5 and TRBJ2-3, with D hard to call. The TCR was taken from a human donor in a cohort sampled during active COVID-19. The sample comprised peripheral blood. The CDR3 DNA reads as TGTGCCAGCAGTTACTCTTCGGGCACAGATACGCAGTATTTT. It encodes CASSYSSGTDTQYF.